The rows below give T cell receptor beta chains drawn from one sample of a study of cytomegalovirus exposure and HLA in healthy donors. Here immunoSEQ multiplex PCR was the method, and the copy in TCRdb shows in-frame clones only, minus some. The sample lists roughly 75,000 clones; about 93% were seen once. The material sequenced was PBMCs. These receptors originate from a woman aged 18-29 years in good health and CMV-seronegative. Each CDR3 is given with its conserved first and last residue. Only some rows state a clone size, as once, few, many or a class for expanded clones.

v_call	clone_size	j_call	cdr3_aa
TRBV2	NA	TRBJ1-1	CASRQPQTGGTEAFF
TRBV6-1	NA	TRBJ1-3	CASSPGFSGNTIYF
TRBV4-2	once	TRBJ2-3	CASSQDPKRTSGGATDTQYF
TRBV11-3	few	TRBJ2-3	CASSLGLADSTDTQYF
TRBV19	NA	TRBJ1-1	CASSDGHTEAFF
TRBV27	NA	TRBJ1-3	CASSQAGTGVYTIYF
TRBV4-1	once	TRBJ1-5	CASSQEPQVGGDNQPQHF
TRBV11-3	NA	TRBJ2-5	CASSLGGQSQETQYF
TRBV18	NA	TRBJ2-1	CASSPGPGQYNEQFF
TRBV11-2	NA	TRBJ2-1	CASSYGDYNEQFF
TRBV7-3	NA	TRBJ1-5	CASSFGDSRNQPQHF
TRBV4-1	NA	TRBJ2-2	CASSQGGGRGGELFF
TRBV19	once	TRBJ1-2	CASSIKDSRYYGYTF
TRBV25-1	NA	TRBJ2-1	CASTRLDNNEQFF
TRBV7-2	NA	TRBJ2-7	CASSLYGTVTYEQYF
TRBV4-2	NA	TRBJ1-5	CASSPQGSNQPQHF
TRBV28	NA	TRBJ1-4	CASSFRGRGLEKLFF
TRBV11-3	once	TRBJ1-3	CASSGPGHSSGNTIYF
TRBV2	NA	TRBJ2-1	CASSEFAGTSGGDYNEQFF
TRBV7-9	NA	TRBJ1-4	CASSLGRQGAWEKLFF
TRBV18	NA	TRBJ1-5	CASSPSEDQPQHF
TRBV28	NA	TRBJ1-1	CASYHRNTEAFF
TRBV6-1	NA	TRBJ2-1	CASSEAVAGSYNEQFF
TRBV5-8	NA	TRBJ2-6	CASSQIGTGFGANVLTF
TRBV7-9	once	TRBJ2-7	CASSLDPLDTSSYEQYF
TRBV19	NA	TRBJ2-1	CASTWTSGMSNEQFF
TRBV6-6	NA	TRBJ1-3	CASSYGSGFNGNTIYF
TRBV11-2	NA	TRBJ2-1	CASSHPRGGSLDEQFF
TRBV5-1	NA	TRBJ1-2	CASSSPDSGYGYTF
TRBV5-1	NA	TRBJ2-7	CASSGGQGNEQYF
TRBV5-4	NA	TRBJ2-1	CASSLRGGNEQFF
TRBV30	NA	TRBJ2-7	CAWSQGGLYEQYF
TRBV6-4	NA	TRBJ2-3	CASSVRARSTDTQYF
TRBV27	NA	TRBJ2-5	CASSLGQYQETQYF
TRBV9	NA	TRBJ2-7	CASSKLTSGRDEQYF
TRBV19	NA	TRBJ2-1	CASSANLGQGRNEQFF
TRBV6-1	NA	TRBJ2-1	CASSDRFSGRGNEQFF
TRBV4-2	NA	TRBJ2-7	CASSQDGTEEYEQYF
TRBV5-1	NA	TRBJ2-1	CASSLAYGRGLRNEQFF
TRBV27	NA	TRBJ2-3	CASSLLTSGADTQYF
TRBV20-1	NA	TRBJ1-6	CSAGENSPLHF
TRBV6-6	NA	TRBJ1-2	CASSARTATGYTF
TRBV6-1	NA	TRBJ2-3	CASHPLAGGEDTQYF
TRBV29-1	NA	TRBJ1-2	CSVVGRGAPNGYTF
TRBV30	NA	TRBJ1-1	CAWSVLWETEAFF
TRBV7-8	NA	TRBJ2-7	CASSPNGAYEQYF
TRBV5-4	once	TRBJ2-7	CASGRDRYHEQYF
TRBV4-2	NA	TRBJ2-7	CASSRELPGLGYHEQYF
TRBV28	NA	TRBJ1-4	CASSSGGQRVEKLFF
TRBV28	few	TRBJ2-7	CASSLFFRTGTIGPYEQYF
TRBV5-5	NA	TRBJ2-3	CASSLTGGNWYSTDTQYF
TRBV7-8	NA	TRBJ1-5	CASSRIRDRVWQPQHF
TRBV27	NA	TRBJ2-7	CASSRGLLPYEQYF
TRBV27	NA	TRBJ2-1	CASSVLGRLAGDRNEQFF